The 32 T cell receptor beta chains given below trace back to one sample, sequenced in a study of shared clonotypes between healthy human individuals. Naive CD8 isolation took CD45RO-negative cells positively selected for CCR7 and excluded terminally differentiated effector memory CD45RA+ cells. Only in-frame clones appear in the TCRdb table, and some are missing; sequencing was by immunoSEQ multiplex PCR. The data show approximately 1.9 million clones, with 93% seen just once and roughly 1.7% held by the top ten. The sequenced sample was naive CD8+ T cells from PBMCs. All receptors derive from a man aged 18 to 30 in good health. Some clones in this sample may be carry-over from other donors' samples.

V and J are TRBV7-2 and TRBJ2-6; the D is unclear. The CDR3 has 16 amino acids. Germline V gene sequence: CDR1 SGHTA, CDR2 FQGNSA. The ends were cut back, 5 bases at V and 0 bases at J, with 11 bases in the middle. DNA for the CDR3: TGTGCCAGCAGCCCCCCGGCCAGCTCTGGGGCCAACGTCCTGACTTTC. This sequence encodes CASSPPASSGANVLTF.

The chain employs TRBV27 and TRBJ1-1; TRBD1 might be the D (5 bases). The CDR3 length is 14 residues. Germline CDR1 and CDR2: MNHEY and SMNVEV (reference sequence). V was pared by 5 bases and J by 10 bases, with 20 bases between. In DNA, the CDR3 is TGTGCCAGCAGTCTTCGGGACCCTACCAGCGGAGCTTTCTTT. Amino acids: CASSLRDPTSGAFF.

This chain's CDR3 is CASSVNMKDNYGYTF. The CDR3 bases are TGTGCCAGCAGCGTAAATATGAAGGATAACTATGGCTACACCTTC. The chain uses TRBV9 and TRBJ1-2; D remains unclear. Germline lookup yields CDR1 SGDLS and CDR2 YYNGEE. Deletions cut 1 base from V and 1 base from J, with 11 bases between. This CDR3 is built from 15 residues.

This clone was recorded once. V and J are TRBV28 and TRBJ1-3; 8 positions agree with TRBD1. CDR1 MDHEN and CDR2 SYDVKM come from the germline V gene. Trimming took 6 bases from V and 2 from J; bases not matched to a gene: 6. The CDR3 runs 15 residues. CDR3 bases: TGTGCCAGCAGACCGCAGGGGGCGGCTGGAAACACCATATATTTT. This translates into CASRPQGAAGNTIYF.

CDR3 protein: CASSDGAREQFF. The CDR3 DNA sequence: TGTGCCAGCAGTGACGGGGCGAGAGAGCAGTTCTTC. This sequence joins TRBV6-4 and TRBJ2-1, with a weak D call TRBD1 (5 bases). Looked up from germline, CDR1 is MRHNA and CDR2 is SNTAGT. CDR3 length: 12 residues. V was shortened by 2 bases and J by 10 bases, with 9 bases between the two germline ends.

This chain joins TRBV30 and TRBJ2-5; 9 positions match TRBD2. The end of the DNA is better explained by TRBJ2-7, so the J call may be wrong. This CDR3 is 14 amino acids long. Germline CDR1 and CDR2: GTSNPN and SVGIG (reference sequence). The CDR3 loop is CAWTSWTSDYEQYF. CDR3 nucleotides: TGTGCCTGGACCTCCTGGACTAGCGACTACGAGCAGTACTTC.

This chain links TRBV7-3 with TRBJ2-6; maybe TRBD1 (5 bases). The CDR3 extends over 17 amino acids. The V end was cut by 5 bases, the J end by 2 bases, with 16 bases between. Germline-derived CDR1 and CDR2 are SGHTA and FQGTGA. The CDR3 region has the DNA TGTGCCAGCAGCCCAAGCGAAGACAGCCCTGGGGCCAACGTCCTGACTTTC. Encoded protein: CASSPSEDSPGANVLTF.

The CDR3 coding sequence is TGTGCCAGCAGTGACAGCGGGAGACCCTACGAGCAGTACTTC. Translation: CASSDSGRPYEQYF. The rearrangement joins TRBV28 to TRBJ2-7; 8 bases agree with TRBD2. Germline V CDR1 and CDR2: MDHEN, SYDVKM. V was clipped by 5 bases and J by 2 bases; unmatched bases: 5. The CDR3 contains 14 residues.

The chain uses TRBV21-1 and TRBJ2-1; no check of the table's D call, TRBD2, against the DNA was made. TRBV21-1 is a pseudogene locus. This CDR3 is 15 amino acids long. The CDR3 reads CASSNGGRSYNEQFF. The CDR3 region has the DNA TGTGCCAGCAGCAACGGCGGGAGATCCTACAATGAGCAGTTCTTC.

This clone was seen a single time. The chain couples TRBV6-1 to TRBJ2-2; D gene unclear. V lost 10 bases and J 3 bases, leaving 6 bases between the germline ends. CDR1 is MNHNS and CDR2 is SASEGT in the germline V gene. CDR3 length: 11 amino acids. This CDR3 reads CATGHTGELFF. The CDR3 DNA is TGTGCCACAGGTCACACCGGGGAGCTGTTTTTT.

This chain's CDR3 is CASSFGGTSTDTQYF. CDR3 in DNA: TGTGCCAGCAGCTTCGGGGGGACTAGCACAGATACGCAGTATTTT. The chain links TRBV7-9 to TRBJ2-3; 7 nucleotides align to TRBD2. The V and J ends lost 3 bases and 0 bases, in that order; junction bases with no gene match: 3. This CDR3 is 15 amino acids long. The germline V gene has CDR1 SEHNR and CDR2 FQNEAQ (reference sequence).

V usage is TRBV4-3 and J usage is TRBJ1-1; no reliable D call. CDR1 and CDR2 from the germline V gene are LGHNA and YSLEER. The V and J ends lost 0 bases and 3 bases respectively, with 14 bases between them. This CDR3 has 16 residues. The CDR3 nucleotides are TGCGCCAGCAGCCAAGATTCGGCAGGCCTCGACACTGAAGCTTTCTTT. Its protein is CASSQDSAGLDTEAFF.

In regard to this clone: Other DNA sequences within the sample encode an identical CDR3. This chain uses TRBV28 with TRBJ1-1; 7 positions match TRBD1. V lost 3 bases, J lost 4 bases, and 5 bases stayed unmatched. Germline assignment: CDR1 MDHEN and CDR2 SYDVKM. CDR3 length: 14 amino acids. The CDR3 here is CASSFRQGGTEAFF. The CDR3 DNA is TGTGCCAGCAGTTTCCGGCAGGGGGGCACTGAAGCTTTCTTT.

This chain links TRBV4-1 with TRBJ2-5; TRBD1 aligns across 9 bases. CDR3 size: 20 residues. After removal of 1 base from V and 3 bases from J, the junction contained 18 bases not matched to a gene. CDR1 is MGHRA and CDR2 is YSYEKL in the germline V gene. The CDR3 spells CASSQGRDRVLGGEKETQYF. The CDR3 DNA sequence: TGCGCCAGCAGCCAAGGCCGGGACAGGGTCTTGGGGGGGGAAAAAGAGACCCAGTACTTC.

The chain combines TRBV6-5 with TRBJ1-2, with 9 positions matching TRBD1. Trimming cost V 6 bases and J 5 bases; bases outside gene matches: 7. This CDR3 region has 14 residues. Germline lookup yields CDR1 MNHEY and CDR2 SVGAGI. CDR3 bases: TGTGCCAGCAGACCGGGACAGGGATTTTATGGCTACACCTTC. Translating gives CASRPGQGFYGYTF.

Notes on this clone: The sample has other DNA sequences that encode this CDR3 too. The rearrangement uses TRBV9 and TRBJ2-7; TRBD1 is a possible D gene (5 bases). Trimming removed 3 bases at V and 4 bases at J, with 8 bases between. The CDR3 loop spans 12 amino acids. In germline, CDR1 is SGDLS, CDR2 YYNGEE. In nucleotides, the CDR3 is TGTGCCAGCAGCGGAGACAGTTACGAGCAGTACTTC. Translating gives CASSGDSYEQYF.

The rearrangement uses TRBV19 and TRBJ1-2; 9 bases line up with TRBD1. V was clipped by 1 base and J by 4 bases; unmatched bases: 4. CDR1 is LNHDA and CDR2 is SQIVND in the germline V gene (reference sequence). CDR3 size: 15 residues. The CDR3 reads CASSIGDRASYGYTF. CDR3 in DNA: TGTGCCAGTAGTATAGGGGACAGGGCCTCCTATGGCTACACCTTC.

This rearrangement joins TRBV5-1 to TRBJ1-2; D is undetermined. V dropped 2 bases and J dropped 0 bases, with 14 bases sitting between them. Germline lookup yields CDR1 SGHRS and CDR2 YFSETQ. This CDR3 is 16 amino acids long. The CDR3 DNA follows: TGCGCCAGCAGCTTATTTGGAGACACATCTAACTATGGCTACACCTTC. Translated, it gives CASSLFGDTSNYGYTF.

The rearrangement links TRBV21-1 to TRBJ1-1. TRBV21-1 is annotated as a pseudogene. This CDR3 region has 17 residues. CDR3 region: CASSKGRKAFMNTEAFF. The CDR3 DNA is TGTGCCAGCAGCAAAGGAAGGAAGGCTTTCATGAACACTGAAGCTTTCTTT.

V gene TRBV11-3 combines with J gene TRBJ2-3; D call uncertain. There are 13 residues in the CDR3. Germline V CDR1 and CDR2: SGHNT, YENEEA. Trimming left V 3 bases short and J 2 bases short, with 6 bases between. As DNA, the CDR3 is TGTGCCAGCAGCTTTGTGGACACAGATACGCAGTATTTT. It yields the protein CASSFVDTDTQYF.

This chain uses TRBV27 with TRBJ1-2; 10 nucleotides align to TRBD1. The ends lost 3 bases at V and 2 bases at J; junction bases unmatched: 15. Per germline, CDR1 MNHEY and CDR2 SMNVEV (reference sequence). This CDR3 is built from 19 residues. CDR3 in amino acids: CASSFTRQGAGDPNYGYTF. CDR3 nucleotide sequence: TGTGCCAGCAGTTTCACACGACAGGGGGCGGGGGATCCGAACTATGGCTACACCTTC.

The chain employs TRBV9 and TRBJ2-5; D possibly matches TRBD1 or TRBD2 (5 bases each). The CDR3 is 16 residues long. The V gene lost 0 bases and the J gene lost 2 bases, with 14 bases spanning the gap. CDR1 and CDR2 (germline): SGDLS, YYNGEE. The CDR3 reads CASSVGLGTPQETQYF. In nucleotides, the CDR3 is TGTGCCAGCAGCGTAGGGCTAGGGACGCCACAAGAGACCCAGTACTTC.

V usage is TRBV30 and J usage is TRBJ2-7; no clear D gene. The ends were cut back, 0 bases at V and 6 bases at J, with 12 bases in the middle. The CDR3 loop spans 13 amino acids. Germline values: CDR1 GTSNPN, CDR2 SVGIG (reference sequence). In DNA form, the CDR3 reads TGTGCCTGGAGTGTACTCCTATTCGGCGAGCAGTACTTC. Protein product: CAWSVLLFGEQYF.

CDR3 in DNA: TGTGCCAGCGCATCCCCTGGGGCCAACGTCCTGACTTTC. Translating gives CASASPGANVLTF. The chain joins TRBV25-1 to TRBJ2-6, with D unresolved. In germline, CDR1 is MGHDK, CDR2 SYGVNS. V lost 8 bases and J lost 2, with 7 bases in between. The CDR3 loop spans 13 amino acids.

The chain employs TRBV7-9 and TRBJ2-1; 10 bases match TRBD1. The V segment lost 5 bases and the J segment 9 bases; nucleotides outside the gene matches: 19. Germline assignment: CDR1 SEHNR and CDR2 FQNEAQ (reference sequence). The CDR3 sequence is 18 residues long. The CDR3 bases are TGTGCCAGCAGCCTACGTAGCGTGCGACAGGGGGCGAGGAGTGAGCAGTTCTTC. Its protein product is CASSLRSVRQGARSEQFF. Drawing the rest from reference TRBV7-9 and TRBJ2-1, the complete variable domain is DTGVSQNPRHKITKRGQNVTFRCDPISEHNRLYWYRQTLGQGPEFLTYFQNEAQLEKSRLLSDRFSAERPKGSFSTLEIQRTEQGDSAMYLCASSLRSVRQGARSEQFFGPGTRLTVL.

The chain employs TRBV27 and TRBJ2-1, with TRBD2 identical over 12 bases. The CDR3 has 14 residues. The V segment lost 8 bases and the J segment 6 bases; nucleotides outside the gene matches: 5. Germline V gives CDR1 MNHEY, CDR2 SMNVEV (reference sequence). The CDR3 bases are TGTGCCAGCCGACTAGCGGGAGTTGGCAATGAGCAGTTCTTC. Its protein product is CASRLAGVGNEQFF.

CDR3 coding DNA: TGTGCCAGCAGTCCCTCGTATGGGGGAGTCCTTTTCGAGCAGTACTTC. Amino acid sequence: CASSPSYGGVLFEQYF. The chain carries TRBV27 and TRBJ2-7, with D tentatively TRBD1 or TRBD2 (5 bases each). The CDR3 is made up of 16 amino acids. V was clipped by 5 bases and J by 6 bases, with 23 bases between them. Germline V lookup: CDR1 MNHEY, CDR2 SMNVEV (reference sequence).

This chain connects TRBV7-8 to TRBJ2-2; D is perhaps TRBD2 (5 bases). With 7 bases removed from V and 5 bases from J, the gap between germline ends came to 17 bases. Germline CDR1 and CDR2: SGHVS and FQNEAQ. The CDR3 totals 15 residues. The CDR3 sequence: CASTGLRSGTGELFF. The CDR3 DNA sequence: TGTGCCAGCACTGGACTTCGGAGTGGAACCGGGGAGCTGTTTTTT. Using reference TRBV7-8 and TRBJ2-2 for the parts outside the CDR3, the full variable domain is GAGVSQSPRYKVAKRGQDVALRCDPISGHVSLFWYQQALGQGPEFLTYFQNEAQLDKSGLPSDRFFAERPEGSVSTLKIQRTQQEDSAVYLCASTGLRSGTGELFFGEGSRLTVL.

V is TRBV4-3 and J is TRBJ2-2; D is ambiguous. Germline V gives CDR1 LGHNA, CDR2 YSLEER. This CDR3 is 16 amino acids long. Trimming stripped 4 bases from V and 6 bases from J, with 18 bases between. The CDR3 nucleotides are TGCGCCAGCAGCCCCCTGCCAGGAACTAACCCCGGGGAGCTGTTTTTT. Protein sequence: CASSPLPGTNPGELFF.

The chain uses TRBV27 and TRBJ1-2; the D is unclear. V shed 0 bases and J shed 5 bases, with 13 bases lying between them. This CDR3 has 15 amino acids. Germline lookup yields CDR1 MNHEY and CDR2 SMNVEV (reference sequence). CDR3 coding DNA: TGTGCCAGCAGTTTATCGAGGCGGGTTTCTTATGGCTACACCTTC. It encodes CASSLSRRVSYGYTF.

The chain is built from TRBV27 and TRBJ2-7, with D possibly TRBD1 on 6 matching bases. Trimming took off 4 bases at V and 3 bases at J, with 16 bases between the two ends. The CDR3 has 15 residues. The germline V gene encodes CDR1 MNHEY and CDR2 SMNVEV (reference sequence). For the CDR3, the DNA is TGTGCCAGCAGTTCGCCGGGACATGGGATCTACGAGCAGTACTTC. The encoded protein is CASSSPGHGIYEQYF.

About this clone itself: The identical CDR3 is also encoded by other nucleotide sequences in the sample. The rearrangement uses TRBV6-5 and TRBJ1-4; D unclear. Looked up from germline, CDR1 is MNHEY and CDR2 is SVGAGI. This CDR3 is built from 12 residues. The V and J ends lost 4 bases and 5 bases respectively, with 5 bases between them. The CDR3: CASSSSNEKLFF. CDR3 DNA sequence: TGTGCCAGCAGTTCCTCGAATGAAAAACTGTTTTTT.